Listed here are 12 T cell receptor beta chains from one sample, sequenced in a study of T cell repertoires in cytomegalovirus infection. Their antigens remain unidentified. TCRdb reanalysed the reads using MiXCR and keeps one entry per CDR3 protein. This repertoire shows a few hundred thousand distinct CDR3 sequences, around 20% found once; its top ten account for approximately 19%. Here the sequenced sample was cultured PBMCs, taken from culture after CMV antigen stimulation. The receptors shown here come from a human donor in good health (CMV status not recorded). Some clones in this sample may be carry-over from other donors' samples.

The chain recombines TRBV7-8 with TRBJ1-2; perhaps TRBD1 as D (5 bases). Trimming left V 0 bases short and J 6 bases short, with 8 bases between. Germline V CDR1 and CDR2: SGHVS, FQNEAQ. This CDR3 region has 13 residues. CDR3 in DNA: TGTGCCAGCAGCTTAGCTTCGGGGGATGGCTACACCTTC. It codes for CASSLASGDGYTF.

The sample holds many counts of this clonotype. This chain links TRBV7-2 with TRBJ2-3; D gene ambiguous. V shed 5 bases and J shed 6 bases, with 9 bases lying between them. CDR3 length: 12 residues. Germline CDR1 and CDR2: SGHTA and FQGNSA. CDR3: CASSPTTDTQYF. CDR3 coding DNA: TGTGCCAGCAGCCCGACAACGGATACGCAGTATTTT.

The chain couples TRBV14 to TRBJ1-2; TRBD1 matches at 10 bases. From germline, CDR1 is SGHDN and CDR2 FVKESK. V trimming: 0 bases; J trimming: 7 bases; junction bases outside the gene matches: 8. The CDR3 totals 16 residues. CDR3 residues: CASSQDHDRGRSGYTF. CDR3 bases: TGTGCCAGCAGCCAAGATCACGACAGGGGGCGAAGTGGCTACACCTTC.

This clonotype has a count of ten or more. The genes are TRBV7-6 and TRBJ2-1; 7 bases are shared with TRBD1. Trimming took 5 bases from V and 3 from J; bases not matched to a gene: 13. Germline values: CDR1 SGHVS, CDR2 FNYEAQ. CDR3 length: 17 residues. The DNA of the CDR3 is TGTGCCAGCAGCCCACAGGGGAGAAACGTCGACTACAATGAGCAGTTCTTC. Encoded protein: CASSPQGRNVDYNEQFF.

The CDR3 DNA reads TGCAGTGCTAGATTAGATACGCAGTATTTT. Amino acid sequence: CSARLDTQYF. The chain is built from TRBV20-1 and TRBJ2-3; no clear D gene. Germline loops: CDR1 DFQATT, CDR2 SNEGSKA (reference sequence). V lost 2 bases and J 5 bases, leaving 2 bases between the germline ends. This CDR3 has 10 residues.

This clonotype was observed a few times. The rearrangement uses TRBV28 and TRBJ1-2; perhaps TRBD1 as D (5 bases). The CDR3 consists of 13 residues. CDR1 and CDR2 (germline): MDHEN, SYDVKM. The germline V and J ends were trimmed by 2 bases and 5 bases, with 9 bases remaining between them. The CDR3 here is CASSLDRYYGYTF. The CDR3 DNA reads as TGTGCCAGCAGTTTAGACAGATATTATGGCTACACCTTC.

This clonotype was seen many times. V is TRBV19 and J is TRBJ2-1, with D maybe TRBD2 (6 bases). Germline V gene sequence: CDR1 LNHDA, CDR2 SQIVND (reference sequence). V was cut by 7 bases and J by 4 bases, with 14 bases left in between. CDR3 length: 14 amino acids. The CDR3 DNA reads as TGTGCCAGTAAGCTAGCGATACAATACAATGAGCAGTTCTTC. Its protein is CASKLAIQYNEQFF.

The rearrangement uses TRBV2 and TRBJ1-2, with TRBD1 matching over 8 bases. Germline V gene lookup returns CDR1 SNHLY and CDR2 FYNNEI. V shed 5 bases and J 6 bases; nucleotides not matched to a gene: 8. The CDR3 is 14 residues long. CDR3 protein: CASSYLDRGDGYTF. In DNA form, the CDR3 reads TGTGCCAGCAGTTACCTTGACAGGGGAGATGGCTACACCTTC.

This clonotype was detected only a few times. This sequence joins TRBV19 and TRBJ1-2; tentatively, D is TRBD1 (6 bases). The V gene's germline CDR1 is LNHDA and CDR2 SQIVND (reference sequence). The V end lost 3 bases, the J end lost 4 bases, and 15 bases lay between the germline ends. CDR3 length equals 15 residues. The CDR3 DNA reads TGTGCCAGTAGTATGGGGGGCAGCCACTCCTATGGCTACACCTTC. Its translation: CASSMGGSHSYGYTF. The variable domain in full, completed from reference TRBV19 and TRBJ1-2, reads DGGITQSPKYLFRKEGQNVTLSCEQNLNHDAMYWYRQDPGQGLRLIYYSQIVNDFQKGDIAEGYSVSREKKESFPLTVTSAQKNPTAFYLCASSMGGSHSYGYTFGSGTRLTVV.

This clonotype was recorded a few times. This chain links TRBV6-5 with TRBJ1-6, with 10 bases lining up with TRBD1. This CDR3 comprises 15 residues. Germline V gene data show CDR1 as MNHEY and CDR2 as SVGAGI. With 5 bases clipped from V and 8 bases from J, the junction kept 6 bases outside the gene matches. The CDR3 sequence: CASSRSTGGDSPLHF. The CDR3 DNA reads as TGTGCCAGCAGTAGATCGACAGGGGGCGATTCACCCCTCCACTTT.

This clonotype appeared a few times. This chain links TRBV6-1 with TRBJ2-7; 7 nucleotides agree with TRBD1. The germline V gene has CDR1 MNHNS and CDR2 SASEGT. The CDR3 has 13 residues. Trimming took 6 bases from V and 5 from J; bases not matched to a gene: 7. CDR3 DNA sequence: TGTGCCAGCAGGCCCTCAGGGGGACACGAGCAGTACGTC. Translating it yields CASRPSGGHEQYV.

This chain connects TRBV20-1 to TRBJ2-7; the D gene could be TRBD1 or TRBD2 (6 bases each). The V end lost 3 bases, the J end lost 7 bases, and 16 bases lay between the germline ends. From germline, CDR1 is DFQATT and CDR2 SNEGSKA (reference sequence). This CDR3 is built from 13 residues. The CDR3 here is CSARGGPADEQYF. For the CDR3, the DNA is TGCAGTGCTAGGGGGGGCCCGGCGGATGAGCAGTACTTC.